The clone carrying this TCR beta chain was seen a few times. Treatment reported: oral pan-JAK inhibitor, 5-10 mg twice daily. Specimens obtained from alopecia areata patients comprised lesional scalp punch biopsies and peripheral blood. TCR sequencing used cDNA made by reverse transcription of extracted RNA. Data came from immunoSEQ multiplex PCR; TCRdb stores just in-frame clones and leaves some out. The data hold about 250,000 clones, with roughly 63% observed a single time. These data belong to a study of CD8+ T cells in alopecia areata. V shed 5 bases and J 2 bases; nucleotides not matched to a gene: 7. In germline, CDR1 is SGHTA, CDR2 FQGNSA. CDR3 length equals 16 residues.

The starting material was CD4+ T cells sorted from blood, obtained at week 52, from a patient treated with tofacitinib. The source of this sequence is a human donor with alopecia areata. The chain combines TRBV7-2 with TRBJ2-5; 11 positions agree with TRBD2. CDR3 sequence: CASSPGASGGQETQYF. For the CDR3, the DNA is TGTGCCAGCAGCCCAGGGGCTAGCGGGGGGCAAGAGACCCAGTACTTC.